This TCR beta chain was captured by sequencing in a study of T cells in Graves' hyperthyroidism and ophthalmopathy. RNA transcripts served as the template for amplifying TCR beta CDR3 regions. The HTBI primer set drove a first-round RT-PCR of the TCR CDR3. Each CDR3 protein gets one entry after TCRdb re-called the multiplex PCR reads with MiXCR. The table lists some 570,000 distinct CDR3 sequences, 13% to 15% of them singletons. Ten or more counts support this clonotype. The CDR3 has 11 amino acids. The germline CDR1 and CDR2 sequences are MNHNS and SASEGT. V dropped 6 bases and J dropped 11 bases, with 13 bases sitting between them.

Input material: blood. V and J are TRBV6-1 and TRBJ1-1, with D unresolved. This TCR was recovered from a young woman with Graves' ophthalmopathy. This CDR3 is CASSDRGIAFF. CDR3 nucleotide sequence: TGTGCCAGCAGCGATCGAGGGATCGCTTTCTTT.